These 6 T cell receptor beta chains were sequenced from one sample in a study of T cells in Graves' hyperthyroidism and ophthalmopathy. The source material, RNA transcripts, was used to amplify TCR beta CDR3 regions. Primed by the HTBI set, a first-round RT-PCR was run on the TCR CDR3. One entry per CDR3 protein, called by TCRdb with MiXCR from the multiplex PCR reads. In the table there are around 600,000 distinct CDR3 sequences, 14% of which are singletons. The sequencing input was blood. These receptors were collected from a woman aged 18-29 years with Graves' ophthalmopathy.

Ten or more counts support this clonotype. The chain is built from TRBV11-3 and TRBJ2-2; 8 bases are shared with TRBD2. CDR3 length: 16 amino acids. V lost 5 bases and J lost 5; bases outside the gene matches: 10. Germline CDR1 is SGHNT and CDR2 is YENEEA. The CDR3 sequence: CASSGYPGLVTGELFF. The DNA for the CDR3 is TGTGCCAGCAGCGGGTATCCGGGACTAGTTACCGGGGAGCTGTTTTTT.

This chain links TRBV10-2 with TRBJ1-2; tentative D call: TRBD1 (5 bases). The ends were cut back, 3 bases at V and 6 bases at J, with 17 bases in the middle. CDR3 length: 15 residues. Per the germline V gene, CDR1 is WSHSY and CDR2 is SAAADI. The CDR3 bases are TGCGCCAGCAGTGACCCCGCGGAGGGGAAGGATGGCTACACCTTC. This codes for CASSDPAEGKDGYTF.

This clonotype was observed many times. This chain connects TRBV28 to TRBJ2-7, with D uncertain. The CDR3 loop spans 12 amino acids. In germline, CDR1 is MDHEN, CDR2 SYDVKM. V shed 3 bases and J shed 5 bases, with 8 bases lying between them. CDR3 protein: CASSFGFNEQYF. In DNA, the CDR3 is TGTGCCAGCAGTTTTGGGTTCAACGAGCAGTACTTC.

This clonotype was found a few times. This chain connects TRBV9 to TRBJ2-7, with D uncertain. Trimming left V 0 bases short and J 2 bases short, with 15 bases between. Germline-derived CDR1 and CDR2 are SGDLS and YYNGEE. CDR3 length: 16 residues. The DNA for the CDR3 is TGTGCCAGCAGCGTAGCCCCCGGGCGTGGAACCTACGAGCAGTACTTC. Protein: CASSVAPGRGTYEQYF.

This clonotype was counted ten times or more. This chain links TRBV19 with TRBJ2-1, with TRBD1 matching 9 bases. Trimming cost V 3 bases and J 5 bases; bases outside gene matches: 11. Germline CDR1 reads LNHDA; CDR2 reads SQIVND (reference sequence). The CDR3 consists of 17 residues. CDR3 in amino acids: CASSISTGGALDNEQFF. The CDR3 DNA is TGTGCCAGTAGTATTTCCACAGGGGGCGCGCTGGACAATGAGCAGTTCTTC.

This clonotype appeared many times. V and J are TRBV20-1 and TRBJ1-5, with 7 bases fitting TRBD1. Germline CDR1 is DFQATT and CDR2 is SNEGSKA (reference sequence). This CDR3 is built from 13 residues. V lost 6 bases and J lost 4; bases outside the gene matches: 6. CDR3 sequence reads: CSAIQQGNQPQHF. CDR3 sequence (DNA): TGCAGTGCGATACAACAGGGGAATCAGCCCCAGCATTTT.